The 11 T cell receptor beta chains listed next were all sequenced from one sample in a study of early T cells in non-severe SARS-CoV-2 infection. TCRdb reanalysed the 5' RACE reads using MiXCR and keeps one entry per CDR3 protein. The repertoire holds some 64,000 distinct CDR3 sequences, with roughly 18% as singletons. The sample was whole blood, taken at baseline. The receptors shown here come from an adult who was a healthcare worker with PCR-confirmed SARS-CoV-2 infection or an uninfected control (not recorded which).

The chain's CDR3 is CASSLGGGANEKLFF. The CDR3 nucleotides read TGTGCCAGCAGCCTCGGCGGGGGAGCTAATGAAAAACTGTTTTTT. The chain employs TRBV7-8 and TRBJ1-4; weak D call: TRBD1 (5 bases). The V end lost 5 bases, the J end lost 3 bases, and 13 bases lay between the germline ends. The length of the CDR3 is 15 residues. Germline CDR1 SGHVS, CDR2 FQNEAQ.

V and J are TRBV3-1 and TRBJ2-1; D is perhaps TRBD2 (6 bases). The CDR3 consists of 21 residues. V gave up 0 bases and J gave up 0 bases, with 24 bases separating them. Germline lookup yields CDR1 LGHDT and CDR2 YNNKEL (reference sequence). The CDR3 region is CASSQDWGPWEDPSSYNEQFF. CDR3 DNA sequence: TGTGCCAGCAGCCAAGACTGGGGCCCTTGGGAGGACCCCAGCTCCTACAATGAGCAGTTCTTC.

The table lists this clonotype with a few counts. The genes are TRBV18 and TRBJ1-2, with D possibly being TRBD1 (5 bases). This CDR3 is built from 13 residues. Germline V CDR1 and CDR2: KGHSH, LQKENI. Deletions cut 3 bases from V and 7 bases from J, with 12 bases between. The CDR3 spells CASSPDRGTGYTF. The CDR3 region has the DNA TGTGCCAGCTCACCCGACAGAGGGACTGGCTACACCTTC.

This clonotype occurred a few times. V usage is TRBV28 and J usage is TRBJ1-6, with a tentative D call TRBD1 (6 bases). The germline CDR1 and CDR2 sequences are MDHEN and SYDVKM. This CDR3 spans 15 amino acids. Deletions cut 7 bases from V and 7 bases from J, with 17 bases between. The CDR3 bases are TGTGCCAGCACCTTGGGGGGGGCGAGGAATTCACCCCTCCACTTT. As protein: CASTLGGARNSPLHF.

This clonotype was counted only a few times. This chain links TRBV29-1 with TRBJ2-3; D remains ambiguous. The CDR3 spans 11 residues. V lost 6 bases, J lost 0 bases, and 4 bases lay in between. In germline, CDR1 is SQVTM, CDR2 ANQGSEA. The chain's CDR3 is CSVLSTDTQYF. Here the CDR3 DNA reads TGCAGCGTCCTTAGCACAGATACGCAGTATTTT.

A single count supports this clonotype. The CDR3 sequence is CASSSGIDTQYF. As DNA, the CDR3 is TGTGCCAGCAGTTCAGGGATAGATACGCAGTATTTT. The chain combines TRBV12-3 or TRBV12-4 with TRBJ2-3, with a possible D match to TRBD1 (5 bases). The CDR3 loop spans 12 amino acids. Trimming took 4 bases from V and 5 from J, leaving 7 bases between them.

By share, this clonotype ranks as medium-sized. This chain uses TRBV3-1 with TRBJ1-1; D possibly corresponds to TRBD1 (5 bases). The V and J ends lost 2 bases and 5 bases respectively, with 9 bases between them. There are 13 residues in the CDR3. Germline loops: CDR1 LGHDT, CDR2 YNNKEL (reference sequence). The CDR3 DNA reads TGTGCCAGCAGCCAAAATGGGGGAACTGAAGCTTTCTTT. Its protein product is CASSQNGGTEAFF. Full variable domain (outside the CDR3, taken from reference TRBV3-1 and TRBJ1-1): DTAVSQTPKYLVTQMGNDKSIKCEQNLGHDTMYWYKQDSKKFLKIMFSYNNKELIINETVPNRFSPKSPDKAHLNLHINSLELGDSAVYFCASSQNGGTEAFFGQGTRLTVV.

This clonotype was observed at least ten times. The chain recombines TRBV18 with TRBJ2-5; unclear D gene. The CDR3 sequence is 12 residues long. Trimming left V 5 bases short and J 2 bases short, with 6 bases between. CDR1 and CDR2 from the germline V gene are KGHSH and LQKENI. The CDR3 bases are TGTGCCAGCTCAGATCAACAAGAGACCCAGTACTTC. The encoded protein is CASSDQQETQYF. The full variable domain, rest sourced from reference TRBV18 and TRBJ2-5, is NAGVMQNPRHLVRRRGQEARLRCSPMKGHSHVYWYRQLPEEGLKFMVYLQKENIIDESGMPKERFSAEFPKEGPSILRIQQVVRGDSAAYFCASSDQQETQYFGPGTRLLVL.

This clonotype has ten or more counts. The chain has TRBV11-2 and TRBJ2-1, with D possibly being TRBD1 (6 bases). V was clipped by 6 bases and J by 5 bases, with 14 bases between them. CDR1 is SGHAT, CDR2 FQNNGV, per germline. This CDR3 spans 14 amino acids. DNA for the CDR3: TGTGCCAGCAGTTTTAACAGGGACGACAATGAGCAGTTCTTC. Translation gives CASSFNRDDNEQFF.

This chain uses TRBV20-1 with TRBJ2-5; TRBD2 matches at 11 bases. J gave up 3 bases and V 3 bases, and 12 bases lay outside the gene matches. This CDR3 is built from 17 residues. The germline gives CDR1 DFQATT, CDR2 SNEGSKA (reference sequence). This CDR3 is CSASLLKGTSGEETQYF. CDR3 coding DNA: TGCAGTGCTAGCCTCCTAAAAGGGACTAGCGGAGAAGAGACCCAGTACTTC.

The genes are TRBV29-1 and TRBJ1-4; D may be TRBD1 (5 bases). The CDR3 extends over 13 amino acids. Trimming took off 3 bases at V and 6 bases at J, with 11 bases between the two ends. Looked up from germline, CDR1 is SQVTM and CDR2 is ANQGSEA. This chain's CDR3 is CSVEQGTHEKLFF. Here the CDR3 DNA reads TGCAGCGTTGAGCAGGGAACCCATGAAAAACTGTTTTTT.